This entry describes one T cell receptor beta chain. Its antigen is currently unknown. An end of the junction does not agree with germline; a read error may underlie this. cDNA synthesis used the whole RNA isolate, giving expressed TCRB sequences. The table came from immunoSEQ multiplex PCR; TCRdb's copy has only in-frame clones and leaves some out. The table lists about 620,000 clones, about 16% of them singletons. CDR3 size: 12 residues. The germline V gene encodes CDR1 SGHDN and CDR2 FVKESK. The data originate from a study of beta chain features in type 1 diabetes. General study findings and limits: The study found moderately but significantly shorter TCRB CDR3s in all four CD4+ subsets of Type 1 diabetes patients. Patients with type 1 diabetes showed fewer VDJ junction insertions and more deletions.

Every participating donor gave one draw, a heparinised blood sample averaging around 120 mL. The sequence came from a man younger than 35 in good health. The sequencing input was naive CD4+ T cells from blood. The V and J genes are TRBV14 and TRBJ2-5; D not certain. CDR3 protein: CAGSQDIQTQYF. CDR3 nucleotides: TGTGCCGGCAGCCAAGATATTCAGACCCAGTACTTC.